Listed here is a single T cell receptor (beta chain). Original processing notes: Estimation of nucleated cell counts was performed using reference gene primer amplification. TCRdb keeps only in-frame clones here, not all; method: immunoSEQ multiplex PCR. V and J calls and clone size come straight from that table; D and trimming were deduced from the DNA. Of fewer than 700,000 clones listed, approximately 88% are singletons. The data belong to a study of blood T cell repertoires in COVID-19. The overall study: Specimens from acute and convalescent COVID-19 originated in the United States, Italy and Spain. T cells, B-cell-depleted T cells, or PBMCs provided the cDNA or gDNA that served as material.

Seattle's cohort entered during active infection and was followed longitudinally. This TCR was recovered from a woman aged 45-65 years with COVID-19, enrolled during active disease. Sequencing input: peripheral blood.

CDR3 protein: CASSHYIPGGSTDYEQYF. The DNA of the CDR3 is TGCGCCAGCAGCCATTATATTCCCGGAGGCTCCACCGACTACGAGCAGTACTTC. The V call is TRBV4-1, the J call TRBJ2-7; tentatively, D is TRBD2 (5 bases). Trimming cost V 3 bases and J 3 bases, with 24 bases left between them. The length of the CDR3 is 18 residues. Germline V lookup: CDR1 MGHRA, CDR2 YSYEKL.